This is a list of T cell receptor beta chains from one sample in a study of T cells in Graves' hyperthyroidism and ophthalmopathy. TCRdb passed the multiplex PCR reads through MiXCR, listing each CDR3 protein once. The sample carries approximately 500,000 distinct CDR3 sequences, 40% to 55% recorded once. The sequencing sample was made of peripheral blood or thyroid tissue (not recorded which). These receptors came from a woman between 18 and 29 years old with Graves' hyperthyroidism. CDR3s include the opening cysteine and the closing phenylalanine or tryptophan. D genes are given only for firm matches. For some rows the clone size is stated as once, few or many, or as a class when expanded; others skip it.

clone_size d_call j_call v_call cdr3_aa cdr3_nt
- - TRBJ2-7 TRBV20-1 CSAPGLASAYEQYF TGCAGTGCCCCGGGCCTAGCGTCAGCCTACGAGCAGTACTTC
many - TRBJ1-1 TRBV6-2/TRBV6-3 CASSATITRNTEAFF TGTGCCAGCAGTGCCACGATAACGCGGAACACTGAAGCTTTCTTT
- - TRBJ1-4 TRBV7-3 CASSLKGWSTNEKLFF TGTGCCAGCAGCTTAAAGGGGTGGTCAACTAATGAAAAACTGTTTTTT
many - TRBJ1-6 TRBV4-1 CASSEQQGGGSPLHF TGCGCCAGCAGCGAGCAACAGGGAGGTGGTTCACCCCTCCACTTT
once TRBD1 TRBJ2-7 TRBV2 CASSYPQGASYEQYF TGTGCCAGCAGTTACCCGCAGGGGGCATCCTACGAGCAGTACTTC
few TRBD1 TRBJ2-7 TRBV15 CATSRRGTGGYEQYF TGTGCCACCAGCAGGAGAGGAACAGGGGGGTACGAGCAGTACTTC
- - TRBJ1-2 TRBV7-2 CASSLAPRYYGYTF TGTGCCAGCAGCTTAGCTCCACGGTACTATGGCTACACCTTC
many - TRBJ2-7 TRBV6-5 CASSYGAGRVF TGTGCCAGCAGTTACGGGGCAGGGCGGGTCTTC
many - TRBJ2-7 TRBV4-3 CASSQEHGVTYEQYF TGCGCCAGCAGCCAAGAGCATGGAGTGACCTACGAGCAGTACTTC
many TRBD1 TRBJ1-1 TRBV6-1 CASSSRTGRVTEAFF TGTGCCAGCAGTTCCAGGACAGGGAGGGTCACTGAAGCTTTCTTT
many - TRBJ2-2 TRBV7-2 CASSLRGAGTGELFF TGTGCCAGCAGCTTACGGGGGGCTGGGACCGGGGAGCTGTTTTTT
many TRBD2 TRBJ2-7 TRBV7-9 CASSLARGLRGAYEQYF TGTGCCAGCAGCTTAGCGCGAGGACTTCGGGGGGCCTACGAGCAGTACTTC
- - TRBJ1-1 TRBV6-1 CASSGPGGTEAFF TGTGCCAGCAGTGGCCCCGGAGGCACTGAAGCTTTCTTT
many TRBD1 TRBJ2-7 TRBV19 CASTVTGTGDKQYF TGTGCCAGTACTGTAACCGGGACAGGGGATAAGCAGTACTTC